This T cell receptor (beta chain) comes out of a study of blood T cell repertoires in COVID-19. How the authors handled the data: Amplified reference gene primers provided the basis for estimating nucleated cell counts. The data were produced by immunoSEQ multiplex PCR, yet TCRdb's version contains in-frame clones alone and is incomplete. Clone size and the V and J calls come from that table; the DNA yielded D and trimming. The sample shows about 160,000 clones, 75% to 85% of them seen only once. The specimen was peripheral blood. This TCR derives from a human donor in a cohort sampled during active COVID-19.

DNA for the CDR3: TGTGCCAGCAGCACCCCCCCGCGGGAGGAGACCCAGTACTTC. Its translation is CASSTPPREETQYF. This sequence joins TRBV11-2 and TRBJ2-5, with 7 bases aligning to TRBD2. V shed 5 bases, J shed 5 bases, and the junction held 8 bases outside the gene matches. The CDR3 has 14 amino acids. CDR1 is SGHAT and CDR2 is FQNNGV in the germline V gene.